A selection of T cell receptor beta chains follows, all from one sample in a study of a mutant IDH1 vaccine in newly diagnosed glioma. The method was immunoSEQ multiplex PCR; TCRdb's version includes in-frame clones alone and lacks a portion of them. The data contain 70,000 to 100,000 clones, roughly nine tenths of them singletons. Antigen specificity for these receptors is unknown. Sample: PBMCs, taken from a glioma patient whose treatment included an IDH1 peptide vaccine. The origin of the receptors is a woman aged 45 to 65 with glioma. Each CDR3 is given with its conserved first and last residue. The D gene is left open where the match is weak. Clone size is given for some rows only: seen once, a few or many times, or a class if the clone is expanded.

cdr3_length j_call clone_size v_call d_call cdr3_nt cdr3_aa
17 TRBJ2-7 few TRBV19 TRBD1 TGTGCCAGTAGCGCTTCCCCCGGGACAGGGCTTTGGTACGAGCAGTACTTC CASSASPGTGLWYEQYF
18 TRBJ2-3 - TRBV28 TRBD2 TGTGCCAGCCCCACCCCCACTAGCGGGAGGTTTAGCACAGATACGCAGTATTTT CASPTPTSGRFSTDTQYF
16 TRBJ1-2 - TRBV5-1 - TGCGCCAGCAGCTTGGGACTAGTGAGGTCTAACTATGGCTACACCTTC CASSLGLVRSNYGYTF
14 TRBJ1-6 - TRBV19 - TGTGCCAGTAGAAGAGGAGGTGGGGATTCACCCCTCCACTTT CASRRGGGDSPLHF
18 TRBJ1-2 few TRBV19 - TGTGCCAGTAGTACCGACCCCGTAGAATTGGGGGGGGAAGATGGCTACACCTTC CASSTDPVELGGEDGYTF
14 TRBJ2-2 - TRBV7-9 - TGTGCCAGCAGCTTAGAGAGCCGGGCCGGGGAGCTGTTTTTT CASSLESRAGELFF
15 TRBJ1-5 once TRBV18 - TGTGCCAGCTCACCACCGCCGGGTAGCAATCAGCCCCAGCATTTT CASSPPPGSNQPQHF
13 TRBJ2-7 - TRBV5-6 TRBD1 TGTGCCAGCAGCTTAGGGACAGGCGGCGAGCAGTACTTC CASSLGTGGEQYF
15 TRBJ2-2 - TRBV7-2 TRBD1 TGTGCCAGCAGCCCGGGACAGGGGAACACCGGGGAGCTGTTTTTT CASSPGQGNTGELFF
15 TRBJ1-5 - TRBV29-1 - TGCAGCGTTGAAGGAGGGGCCGGGGGTAATCAGCCCCAGCATTTT CSVEGGAGGNQPQHF
13 TRBJ1-2 - TRBV2 - TGTGCCACCAAGGGACACCCTAACTATGGCTACACCTTC CATKGHPNYGYTF
14 TRBJ2-7 - TRBV6-5 TRBD1 TGTGCCAGCAGTTCGGCGACAGGGACCTACGAGCAGTACTTC CASSSATGTYEQYF
14 TRBJ2-7 - TRBV27 TRBD2 TGTGCCAGCAGTTCCTGGCAGGGAGGGTACGAGCAGTACTTC CASSSWQGGYEQYF
13 TRBJ1-1 - TRBV5-5 - TGTGCCAGCAGCTTAATCGGTTCCACTGAAGCTTTCTTT CASSLIGSTEAFF
15 TRBJ2-2 - TRBV28 TRBD1 TGTGCCAGCAGCCCGACAGGGGCGTACACCGGGGAGCTGTTTTTT CASSPTGAYTGELFF
16 TRBJ2-2 - TRBV19 TRBD1 TGTGCCAGTAGTCCAAGGGGACAGGGGAACACCGGGGAGCTGTTTTTT CASSPRGQGNTGELFF
12 TRBJ2-2 - TRBV2 - TGTGCCGGTCAGAGGGTTGTCGGGGAGCTGTTTTTT CAGQRVVGELFF
12 TRBJ1-1 many TRBV18 - TGTGCCAGCTCACTCCGGGACACTGAAGCTTTCTTT CASSLRDTEAFF
15 TRBJ2-5 - TRBV5-1 - TGCGCCAGCAGCTTATCCCCGACAAGGAGGGAGACCCAGTACTTC CASSLSPTRRETQYF
13 TRBJ2-1 - TRBV28 - TGTGCCAGCAGCTTACACGGATACAATGAGCAGTTCTTC CASSLHGYNEQFF
15 TRBJ2-7 - TRBV19 TRBD1 TGTGCCAGTAGTATTAGTACCCCGACAGGGATCGAGCAGTACTTC CASSISTPTGIEQYF
16 TRBJ1-2 - TRBV28 TRBD1 TGTGCCAGCAGTTTGCTCGAGGGGGCCACTAACTATGGCTACACCTTC CASSLLEGATNYGYTF
13 TRBJ2-4 - TRBV7-9 - TGTGCCAGCAGCCCCCCCGGGGGAGGCATTCAGTACTTC CASSPPGGGIQYF
15 TRBJ2-5 - TRBV14 TRBD2 TGTGCCAGCAGCCAAACTAGCGGGAGGGAAGAGACCCAGTACTTC CASSQTSGREETQYF
18 TRBJ2-1 - TRBV7-2 TRBD2 TGTGCCAGCAGCTTAAGGTGGCCAGCCCTAGCGGTTGGCAATGAGCAGTTCTTC CASSLRWPALAVGNEQFF
15 TRBJ2-7 - TRBV5-1 TRBD1 TGCGCCAGCAGCGGTCGGGACAGGGGGATAGACGAGCAGTACTTC CASSGRDRGIDEQYF
15 TRBJ1-1 - TRBV18 - TGTGCCAGCTCACCTGGAAATCGGGGGAACACTGAAGCTTTCTTT CASSPGNRGNTEAFF
14 TRBJ2-7 - TRBV28 - TGTGCCAGCTCAGTAGGGCGATCCTCCTACGAGCAGTACTTC CASSVGRSSYEQYF
16 TRBJ2-5 - TRBV13 TRBD1 TGTGCCAGCAGCCTGGGGACAGGGGAAGGGCAAGAGACCCAGTACTTC CASSLGTGEGQETQYF
15 TRBJ2-1 - TRBV6-5 - TGTGCCAGCAGCCTGACAGAGAGCTCCTACAATGAGCAGTTCTTC CASSLTESSYNEQFF
15 TRBJ2-1 - TRBV28 - TGTGCCAGCAGTTTAGCCTCACCTGCTTCCAATGAGCAGTTCTTC CASSLASPASNEQFF
15 TRBJ1-1 - TRBV2 TRBD1 TGTGCCAGCAGTGAAGCGACAGGGGGCTGGACTGAAGCTTTCTTT CASSEATGGWTEAFF
14 TRBJ1-2 - TRBV28 - TGTGCCAGCAGTCCCCCCGGGACGGTCTATGGCTACACCTTC CASSPPGTVYGYTF
14 TRBJ2-5 - TRBV5-1 - TGCGCCAGCAGCTTGGTCCCGGTCCAAGAGACCCAGTACTTC CASSLVPVQETQYF
17 TRBJ1-2 - TRBV7-6 - TGTGCCAGCAGCCCCCACCCTGGGAGGTCCCCTAGCTATGGCTACACCTTC CASSPHPGRSPSYGYTF
12 TRBJ2-7 - TRBV27 TRBD2 TGTGCCAGCAGTAAGCGGGGGTACGAGCAGTACTTC CASSKRGYEQYF
14 TRBJ1-2 - TRBV7-9 TRBD1 TGTGCCAGCAGCTTAGAGGGGGCGGTGGGAGGCTACACCTTC CASSLEGAVGGYTF